The present TCR beta chain was sequenced within a study of shared clonotypes between healthy human individuals (TCRdb year 2020). Notes on the research overall: The cohort included three men and a couple of women between 18 and 49 years of age. Libraries were prepared and TCR repertoires were sequenced by different laboratories using diverse techniques, in order to increase sequencing depth and limit assay-specific biases. To estimate repertoire size and how much clonotype sharing occurs between individuals, the study deeply sequenced the blood TCR repertoires of roughly 5 healthy adults. Between about 0.8 and 8.9 billion PBMCs per donor were obtained by leukapheresis. Per donor, three plates each were used for CD4 naive and CD4 memory, two for CD8 naive, and one for CD8 memory.

In the germline V gene (reference sequence), CDR1 corresponds to LNHDA and CDR2 to SQIVND. Trimming costs V 3 bases and J 0 bases, and their ends lie 9 bases apart. The CDR3 has 15 amino acids, counting the end cysteine and phenylalanine. Kept here is only the CDR3 DNA, which spans 45 bases and is read in frame from base 1. General findings and caveats noted by the study authors: Incomplete sequencing was indicated by rarefaction of sorted-subset datasets, despite the large sequencing depth. Because the study included only a small number of donors, the genetic and exposure-history diversity represented was limited. Across a handful of donors, about 5.2% of naive CD4, approximately 4% of naive CD8, 2% to 2.5% of memory CD4, and around 0.4% of memory CD8 clonotypes were shared. Naive subsets generally had larger estimated clonotype richness than memory subsets. Based on pairwise subsampling, the degree of clonotype sharing among donors was expected to be affected by sequencing depth. Compared with non-shared clonotypes, the clonotypes found in all four sorted-subset donors had higher generation probabilities. Sampling was restricted to blood, and TCR repertoires in tissues likely differ from the TCR repertoires found in blood.

The donors were healthy, HIV-negative adults who had no recently reported acute infections or vaccinations. Every donor was a Caucasian adult living in Nashville, Tennessee, USA. The CD8 memory samples were a combination of magnetically selected CD45RO+ cells and CCR7-negative CD45RA+ effector memory (TemRA) cells. Blood was obtained by leukapheresis, after which PBMCs were separated by Ficoll-Histopaque density gradient centrifugation and cryopreserved in liquid nitrogen vapor phase. Purity and quantity of every magnetically sorted T cell population were checked by analytical flow cytometry. From each sorted fraction, genomic DNA was isolated and quantified by UV absorbance on a Nanodrop 2000c. Using the deep immunoSEQ assay, TCR CDR3 regions were amplified from genomic DNA by multiplex PCR. Genomic DNA extracted from each cell subset was distributed evenly over all wells of several immunoSEQ 96-well plates, and each plate served as one replicate. Each replicate PCR for sorted subsets received about 180 ng genomic DNA, equal to tens of thousands of T cell genomes. Purified libraries were measured with a Qubit 3.0 fluorometer, size-checked on a Bioanalyzer 2100, and measured again with the KAPA Library Quantification kit. Each immunoSEQ 96-well plate was sequenced on its own single-read 150-cycle Illumina NextSeq 550 flow cell. Per the source publication's procedure: Because only junctional sequences without quality scores were contained in the immunoSEQ output, filtering matching that applied to full-length reads could not be performed. Sequences were annotated with PyIR, a Python wrapper for IgBLAST v1.9, using IMGT germline references to assign V/J genes and CDR3. Reads were removed for weak V/J assignments (E-value above 1e-6), missing CDR3, stop codons, out-of-frame junctions, or ambiguous translated residues. V3J clonotypes were defined by identical inferred V gene, J gene, and CDR3 amino acid sequence. To compute the percentage overlap between repertoires, the number of shared unique clonotypes was divided by the size of the smaller repertoire. RTK rarefaction, the Chao1 estimator, and Recon v2.1 estimates of unobserved clonotypes were used to assess repertoire richness. Generation probabilities were computed with OLGA for all TCRbeta clonotypes obtained by the gDNA method from a few donors. TCRdb re-hosts the immuneACCESS table, in-frame sequences only. Its copies lack some clones; in the studies checked, an unresolved V gene accounts for under half of them, and the cause for the rest is not known. V, J and clone size were drawn from that table, and D and trimming were deduced from the DNA. Present in this sample are 600,000 to 750,000 clones, 90% of which were seen just once. The ten largest make up about 34% of the sample.

This clone was counted only a few times. Its cognate antigen has yet to be identified. Per-base qualities were not stored, and no clone one base away is much larger. The receptor's source is a man aged 18-30 years in good health. Some clones in this sample may be carry-over from other donors' samples. The rearrangement combines TRBV19 with TRBJ1-5; the D gene is unclear. Specimen: memory CD8+ T cells from PBMCs. Interpreted using the paper, the cell subset or site label stands for: CD45RO+ cells pooled with CCR7-negative TemRA cells. The base sequence is TGTGCCAGTAGTATTCGTGGGTATAGCAATCAGCCCCAGCATTTT. Translation gives CASSIRGYSNQPQHF.